This T cell receptor (beta chain) comes out of a study of shared clonotypes between healthy human individuals. Of note for this clone: The antigen remains undetermined.

General study points: Across subsets, estimated richness was generally greater for naive than for memory populations.

The length of the CDR3 is 14 residues. Germline V gives CDR1 MNHNY, CDR2 SVGAGI (reference sequence). With 6 bases removed from V and 5 bases from J, the gap between germline ends came to 16 bases. It was 200 to 250 ng DNA, 33,000 or so T cell genomes, that sorted-subset replicate PCRs used. Some clones are missing from TCRdb's copy, which holds only in-frame ones; the method was immunoSEQ multiplex PCR. The table records 1,400,000 or so clones, approximately 98.5% of them present only once. The V call is TRBV6-6, the J call TRBJ1-2, with a weak D call TRBD1 (6 bases). The source material was naive CD4+ T cells sorted from blood. Specified subset: CD45RA+ positively selected. The sequence came from a man aged 30 to 39 in good health. The CDR3 protein is CASSSAPDSYGYTF. CDR3 sequence (DNA): TGTGCCAGCAGCTCGGCGCCGGACAGTTATGGCTACACCTTC.